A single TCR beta chain is shown here with its context. Its antigen is unidentified. One junction end disagrees with the germline gene, perhaps due to a read error. Among the exclusions were patients with other autoimmune diseases, uncontrolled infections, pregnancy or lactation. This record belongs to a study of Graves' ophthalmopathy and Graves' hyperthyroidism. Study-level points and caveats: The majority of expanded thyroid clonotypes above 0.001 frequency also occurred in blood. The model's prediction of ophthalmopathy progression had roughly 68% sensitivity and 72% to 75% specificity.

RNA transcripts served as template for amplifying TCR beta CDR3 sequences. Second-round multiplex PCR came after a first-round RT-PCR that employed HTBI primers. MiXCR, applied by TCRdb to the multiplex PCR reads, yields one record per CDR3 protein. The sample lists over a million distinct CDR3 sequences; roughly two fifths were seen once. The clonotype was recovered from an adult man with Graves' hyperthyroidism. Input material: peripheral blood or thyroid tissue (not recorded which).

CDR3 loop: CASSPDVSEAFF. The DNA for the CDR3 is TGTGCCAGCAGTCCGGACGTCTCTGAAGCTTTCTTT. This sequence joins TRBV10-2 and TRBJ1-1; D gene unclear. The CDR3 consists of 12 residues. From germline, CDR1 is WSHSY and CDR2 SAAADI.